The entry that follows covers one TCR beta chain sequence. The antigen remains undetermined. The entry originates in a study of human T cells and chemical hapten exposure. Whole-study findings and limits: Donor immune responses may differ from healthy people's, since all donors had alopecia.

The time point: patch test 1, 2 weeks after DPC sensitization. Treatment reported: therapeutic diphenylcyclopropenone sensitization with weekly scalp DPC. Each donor was an alopecia patient between 18 and 70 years of age who qualified for DPC. Whole blood, unfractionated, served as the material for total RNA extraction. It was the library that attached unique molecular identifiers to individual cDNA molecules. In TCRdb, the RACE reads were re-called with MiXCR into one record per CDR3 protein. In the table there are fewer than 400,000 distinct CDR3 sequences, roughly 6.9% of which are singletons. This CDR3 is 16 amino acids long.

Material: whole blood, obtained in connection with sensitization to the hapten diphenylcyclopropenone (DPC). This chain connects TRBV21-1 to TRBJ2-7; no DNA check was done on the table's D call, TRBD1. TRBV21-1 is marked as a pseudogene. The sequence was collected from a woman between 18 and 29 years old with alopecia areata. Some clones in this sample may be carry-over from other donors' samples. CDR3 residues: CASSKNGDRGVGEQYF. CDR3 nucleotide sequence: TGTGCCAGCAGCAAAAACGGGGACAGGGGTGTTGGCGAGCAGTACTTC.